Detailed here is one TCR beta chain. The antigen it recognizes is unknown. Base qualities are not at hand, and no much larger clone is one base apart. This entry belongs to a study of cytomegalovirus exposure and HLA in healthy donors (dated by TCRdb to the late 2010s). Regarding the research as a whole: An earlier analysis of about 530 of the donors reported 276 Gb of sequence data and 100 million to 120 million unique TCR beta sequences obtained from roughly 170 million T cells. An early release covering 550 to 650 HLA-typed donors comprised around 300 gigabases of sequencing data and roughly 85 million unique TCR sequences. Of the 300 to 500 genotyped donors, less than 85% were placed in the genetic ancestry cluster associated with self-reported Caucasian donors. The study aimed to test whether signatures of past pathogen exposure could be identified by cataloging public T cell receptors. The T cell repertoires of some 700 subjects were profiled by immunosequencing and related to cytomegalovirus serostatus. A separate validation cohort of 100 to 150 different subjects was used in addition to the 666-subject first cohort. The study combined high-throughput TCR immunosequencing, statistical association of individual TCRs with disease status, and machine learning to predict cytomegalovirus infection status. A later analysis re-analyzed previously published TCR beta repertoires from 500 to 700 donors and added high-resolution HLA genotyping to study TCR occurrence patterns. In the later analysis, no new phenotypic data were used to find candidate immune exposures; instead, reliance was placed on TCR beta sequences and their occurrence across donors. An earlier analysis of approximately 580 of the donors used high-throughput TCR beta sequencing to judge whether each TCR beta V gene segment behaved as functional or pseudogenic. Donor age, sex, ethnicity and CMV serostatus were compiled alongside the repertoire data. A later genetic analysis took genome-wide SNP genotypes for about 55% of the 666 donors and used that subset as a discovery cohort. Every discovery cohort repertoire had been produced on one sequencing platform. Both class I and class II loci were covered by HLA typing, at four-digit resolution. Typing coverage varied by locus: about 620-630 donors for A, B, C, DRB1 and DQB1; roughly 560 for DQA1; over 600 for DPA1; approximately 490 for DPB1. Four to six DR-DQ haplotypes were handled as single units for association and clustering, since linkage in the cohort was strong. Across some 400 genotyped donors of the cohort, an average of about 200,000 unique TCR beta nucleotide sequences per donor were sequenced, and 15% to 20% of those sequences were non-productive.

The germline V gene sets CDR1 to MRHNA and CDR2 to SNTAGT. V trim: 5 bases; J trim: 3 bases; unmatched bases: 4. From cysteine to phenylalanine, the CDR3 is 14 amino acids long. Of the read, only the CDR3 DNA is kept; its 42 bases are in frame from base 1. Libraries came from the immunoSEQ multiplex PCR assay. A mixture of 60 forward primers for TCR Vbeta segments and 13 reverse primers for TCR Jbeta segments was used in the multiplex PCR. The CDR3 region of rearranged TCR beta genes was amplified from genomic DNA by a multiplex PCR assay. The Illumina HiSeq System was used to sequence the amplified TCR beta libraries as 87-base-pair reads. In the paper's pipeline: Across the 670 or so repertoires, a later analysis counted 80 million or so unique TCR beta chains, about 10 million of which were shared by at least two donors. Raw reads were error-corrected and collapsed into unique sequences by a nearest-neighbor algorithm in which closely related sequences were merged to remove PCR and sequencing errors. CDR3 sequences were aligned to IMGT reference sequences to assign V, D and J gene segments. Each retained sequence needed at least a six-nucleotide match to both a V gene segment and a J gene segment. Rearrangements were called productive when the CDR3 lacked stop codons and stayed in frame with V and J; all others were non-productive. Following IMGT convention, CDR3 was defined as the stretch from the second conserved V-encoded cysteine up to the conserved J-encoded phenylalanine. The earlier analysis of some 540 of the donors excluded any sequence lacking an unambiguous match to a single V gene segment. In an earlier analysis of around 590 of the donors, a V segment was called functional when productive rearrangements were above 56.7%, and segregating when the standard deviation between donors exceeded 5%. A statistical classification framework was built for diagnosing cytomegalovirus status from the catalog of TCR beta chain sequences. In a later analysis, TCR nucleotide sequences were compared against IMGT/GENE-DB human TR gene sequences so that V and J genes could be assigned. Using the TCRdist pipeline, a later analysis assigned CDR3 sequences along with most-parsimonious VDJ recombination scenarios. In a later analysis, each TCR beta chain was defined by its CDR3 amino acid sequence together with its V-gene family, and reads without a unique V-gene family were excluded. In a later analysis, fewer than 600 highly shared, low-generation-probability nucleotide sequences were removed to address suspected cross-contamination and a sequencing artifact. In a later analysis, a clonal expansion index was calculated for each public chain from normalized within-repertoire ranks of inferred template counts. A later analysis computed generation probabilities with a VDJ recombination model fitted to out-of-frame rearrangements, and checked the results against IGoR. In a later analysis, TCR-TCR, TCR-HLA and TCR-CMV co-occurrence was scored with hypergeometric tests, and a repertoire-size bias correction was applied to TCR pairs. A later analysis estimated false discovery rates by permuting HLA or CMV assignments 20 times. In a later analysis, co-occurring TCRs were grouped with DBSCAN, and TCRdist sequence similarity was added when clustering was performed within HLA-allele-positive subsets. Co-occurrence clustering excluded repertoires with fewer than 30,000 or more than 120,000 public chains, plus five with anomalous nucleotide sharing. TCRdb took this table from immuneACCESS and kept in-frame rearrangements with V and J called. Such tables lack part of the clones; where checked against another copy, unresolved V genes explain under half of the gap, and the rest is unexplained. V and J calls and clone size follow that table, whereas D and trimming were derived from the DNA. The sample table records approximately 100,000 clones; about 70% of these occur just once. Clones ranked in the top ten supply roughly 2.8% of the sample.

The cohort was made up of 666 healthy bone marrow donors. Cohort members were all nominally healthy when sampled, although unrecorded immune exposures were likely present. The donor tested CMV seronegative, placing the donor among the 350 or so seronegative members of the cohort. Every donor gave a peripheral blood sample, and the peripheral blood mononuclear cells from that sample were used for TCR beta sequencing. Genomic DNA was extracted from the blood cell samples with the Qiagen DNeasy Blood Extraction Kit. What the research found in general, with its limitations: It was suggested by the authors that the approach could potentially be generalized to other disease states and immunological phenotypes. Compared with equally common non-associated chains, HLA-associated TCR beta chains in a later analysis were more clonally expanded and had lower generation probabilities. Three of the identified cytomegalovirus-associated TCR beta chains were confirmed in vitro to be specific for cytomegalovirus antigens. When HLA alleles, especially DR and DQ, strongly co-occurred, attributing TCR associations to individual alleles was difficult. Linkage disequilibrium might explain the correlated functional status among segregating V segments, but an unknown experimental factor could not be excluded. Several of the top co-occurrence clusters appeared to be linked to parvovirus B19, influenza, CMV and Epstein-Barr virus, according to a later analysis. In a later analysis, TCR association rates were found to vary across HLA loci, with the most associated TCRs seen for DRB1 alleles and the fewest for HLA-C alleles. In both the original and validation cohorts, the classifier was reported to diagnose cytomegalovirus status with high specificity and sensitivity. An association between a missense DCLRE1C variant and V-gene and J-gene trimming of TCR beta chains was found in a later genetic analysis and replicated in an independent cohort. In this cohort, only TCR beta chains were sequenced, and detectable features were limited by the absence of alpha or paired-chain data. A group of highly shared sequence variants was considered likely to be a technical artifact of the sequencing pipeline. A further reported finding was that TCR beta sequences accurately predicted the HLA-A and HLA-B alleles for most subjects in the first cohort. Sequencing depth was assumed to be roughly uniform across donors in the presence/absence analyses, though that assumption may not hold. The study gave a list of 150 to 200 TCR beta chains associated with cytomegalovirus. In an earlier analysis of approximately 590 of the donors, most TCR beta V segments were observed in productive rearrangements about 90% or about 30% of the time, broadly matching IMGT annotations. Most TCR sequences were seen in very few donors, while some public TCRs were found in many individuals. Because the 87-base-pair reads could not distinguish some IMGT-functional V segments, including TRBV6-2 and TRBV6-3, those segments were excluded. At a false discovery rate of 0.05, a later analysis linked 15,000 to 20,000 TCR beta sequences to specific HLA alleles. A later genetic analysis reported fewer N-insertions in productive TCRs among donors in an Asian-associated ancestry cluster than the approximately 700-donor mean. Because HLA typing was missing for some donors at each locus, association tests included only the typed subset. CMV serostatus was the only immune exposure information available for the cohort. According to a later analysis, most CMV-associated TCR beta chains appeared to be HLA-restricted, and the HLA associations seemed to be driven largely by CMV exposure. Because counts were too low, seventeen rarely observed V segments, including chromosome 9 orphons, were left out of the earlier analysis of approximately 580 of the donors.

Sequencing input: PBMCs. This sequence uses TRBV6-4 and TRBJ2-7, with 10 junctional bases fitting TRBD1. This clonotype was sampled from a female donor in good health and CMV-seronegative. In nucleotides, the sequence is TGTGCCAGCAGTACAGGGGACAGGGGCTACGAGCAGTACTTC. Translated, it gives CASSTGDRGYEQYF.